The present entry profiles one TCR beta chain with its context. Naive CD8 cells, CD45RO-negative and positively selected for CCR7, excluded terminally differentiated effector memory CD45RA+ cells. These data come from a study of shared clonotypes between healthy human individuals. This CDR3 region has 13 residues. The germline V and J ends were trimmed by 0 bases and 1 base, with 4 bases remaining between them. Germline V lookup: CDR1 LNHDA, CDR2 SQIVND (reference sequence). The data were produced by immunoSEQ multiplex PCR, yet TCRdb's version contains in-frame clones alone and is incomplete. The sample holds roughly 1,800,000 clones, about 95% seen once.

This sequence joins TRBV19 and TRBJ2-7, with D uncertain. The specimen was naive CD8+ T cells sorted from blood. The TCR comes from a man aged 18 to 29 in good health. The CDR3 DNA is TGTGCCAGTAGTATAGAGCTTTCCTACGAGCAGTACTTC. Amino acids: CASSIELSYEQYF.